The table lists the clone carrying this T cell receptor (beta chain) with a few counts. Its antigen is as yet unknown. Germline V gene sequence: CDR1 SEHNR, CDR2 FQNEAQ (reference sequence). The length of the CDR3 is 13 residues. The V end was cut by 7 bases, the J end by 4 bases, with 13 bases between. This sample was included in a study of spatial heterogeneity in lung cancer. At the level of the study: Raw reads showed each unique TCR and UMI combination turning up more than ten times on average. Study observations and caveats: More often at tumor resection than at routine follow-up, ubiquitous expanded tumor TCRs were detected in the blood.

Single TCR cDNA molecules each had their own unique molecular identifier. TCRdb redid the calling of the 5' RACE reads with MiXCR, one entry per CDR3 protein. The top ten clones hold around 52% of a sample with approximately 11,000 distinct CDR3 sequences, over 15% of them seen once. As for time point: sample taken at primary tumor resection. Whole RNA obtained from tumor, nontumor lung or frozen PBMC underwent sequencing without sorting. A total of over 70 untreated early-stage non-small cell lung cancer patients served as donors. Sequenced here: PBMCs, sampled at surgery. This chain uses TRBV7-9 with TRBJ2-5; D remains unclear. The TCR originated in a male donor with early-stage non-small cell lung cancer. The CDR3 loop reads CASTRDPRETQYF. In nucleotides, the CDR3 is TGTGCCAGCACCAGAGACCCAAGAGAGACCCAGTACTTC.